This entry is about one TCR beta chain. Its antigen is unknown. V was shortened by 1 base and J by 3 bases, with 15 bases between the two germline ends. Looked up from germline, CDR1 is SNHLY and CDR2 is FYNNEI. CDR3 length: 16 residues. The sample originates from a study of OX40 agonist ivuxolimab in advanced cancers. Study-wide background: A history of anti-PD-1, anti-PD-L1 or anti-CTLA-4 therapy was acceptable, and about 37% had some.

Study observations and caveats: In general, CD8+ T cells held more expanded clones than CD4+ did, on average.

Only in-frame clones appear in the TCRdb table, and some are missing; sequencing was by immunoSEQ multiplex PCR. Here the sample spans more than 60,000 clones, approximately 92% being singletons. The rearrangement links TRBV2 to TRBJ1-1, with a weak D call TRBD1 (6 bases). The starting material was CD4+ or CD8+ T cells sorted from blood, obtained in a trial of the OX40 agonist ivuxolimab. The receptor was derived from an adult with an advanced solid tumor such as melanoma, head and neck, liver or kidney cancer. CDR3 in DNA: TGTGCCAGCAGTGAAGAGAGGGGGGGCGAGTACACTGAAGCTTTCTTT. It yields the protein CASSEERGGEYTEAFF.